The clone carrying this T cell receptor beta chain was seen ten or more times. This record belongs to a study of molecular identifiers for immune sequencing clone quantification. TCRdb fed the PCR reads into MiXCR, producing one record per CDR3 protein. The data show 300,000 to 400,000 distinct CDR3 sequences, with 20% to 25% seen just once and 0.75% to 0.85% held by the top ten. V was pared by 0 bases and J by 7 bases, with 18 bases between. This CDR3 has 15 residues. In germline, CDR1 is DFQATT, CDR2 SNEGSKA (reference sequence). J is TRBJ1-2 and V is TRBV20-1, with D possibly matching TRBD1 (6 bases). Specimen: naive CD8+ T cells from blood, with Jurkat cell RNA spiked in. The subset: FACS-sorted CD8+CD4-CCR7+CD45RA+ naive T cells. This TCR was sampled from a human donor in good health. Some libraries in this study had Jurkat cell RNA spiked in. DNA for the CDR3: TGCAGTGCTAGAGATCGTGGTTTAGGACAGCTTGGCTACACCTTC. Amino acid sequence: CSARDRGLGQLGYTF.